These 3 T cell receptor beta chains originate from one sample sequenced in a study of T cells after posttransplantation cyclophosphamide listed by TCRdb under 2016. Library prep was done by the immunoSEQ multiplex PCR assay. TCRdb re-hosts the immuneACCESS table, in-frame sequences only. Its copies lack some clones; in the studies checked, an unresolved V gene accounts for under half of them, and the cause for the rest is not known. In this sample the table shows about 22,000 clones, roughly 90% of which occur a single time. In total, the top ten clones hold around 8% of the sample. The control cohort consisted of ten or so patients who had myeloablative marrow transplants with methotrexate plus a calcineurin inhibitor and who were sampled 1 year after transplant. The sequences come from PBMCs, collected after an allogeneic stem cell transplant with a calcineurin inhibitor and methotrexate. All receptors come from a female patient between 50 and 60 years old who received an allogeneic stem cell transplant from an unrelated donor, was CMV-positive, and had chronic GVHD only. Following a transplant, some T lymphocytes may have been derived from the graft donor.

The V gene is TRBV19, the J gene TRBJ2-5; 7 nucleotides align to TRBD2. Trimming took 6 bases from V and 1 from J; bases not matched to a gene: 8. Germline V lookup: CDR1 LNHDA, CDR2 SQIVND (reference sequence). This CDR3 region has 15 residues. The CDR3 loop reads CASSPPGTTQETQYF. The CDR3 DNA follows: TGTGCCAGTAGCCCCCCCGGGACTACCCAAGAGACCCAGTACTTC. Drawing the rest from reference TRBV19 and TRBJ2-5, the complete variable domain is DGGITQSPKYLFRKEGQNVTLSCEQNLNHDAMYWYRQDPGQGLRLIYYSQIVNDFQKGDIAEGYSVSREKKESFPLTVTSAQKNPTAFYLCASSPPGTTQETQYFGPGTRLLVL.

V is TRBV5-5 and J is TRBJ2-5; TRBD1 might be the D (5 bases). The tail of the sequence fits TRBJ2-7 better, so the J call may be wrong. The germline gives CDR1 SGHKS, CDR2 YYEKEE (reference sequence). CDR3 length equals 14 residues. CDR3 in DNA: TGTGCCAGCAGCTTAGGCAGGGAAAGACCCGAGCAGTACTTC. Translation gives CASSLGRERPEQYF.

This chain connects TRBV5-1 to TRBJ2-1; the D gene is possibly TRBD2 (6 bases). This CDR3 is 14 amino acids long. Germline CDR1 reads SGHRS; CDR2 reads YFSETQ. Deletions cut 5 bases from V and 9 bases from J, with 18 bases between. The CDR3 region is CASSDQGGIIEQFF. The DNA for the CDR3 is TGCGCCAGCAGTGATCAGGGAGGTATTATTGAGCAGTTCTTC. Complete variable domain (other parts from reference TRBV5-1 and TRBJ2-1): KAGVTQTPRYLIKTRGQQVTLSCSPISGHRSVSWYQQTPGQGLQFLFEYFSETQRNKGNFPGRFSGRQFSNSRSEMNVSTLELGDSALYLCASSDQGGIIEQFFGPGTRLTVL.